The entry below describes one TCR beta chain. Its antigen has not been determined. No base quality values were provided; no much bigger clone lies one nucleotide off. The germline V gene (reference sequence) supplies CDR1 LNHNV and CDR2 YYDKDF. V drops 1 base and J drops 4 bases, leaving 10 bases in between. CDR3 length: 14 amino acids, cysteine to phenylalanine. CDR3 DNA is the only sequence kept; it has 42 bases, read in frame from the first base. TCRbeta CDR3 regions were amplified from genomic DNA using the immunoSEQ Assay, a bias-controlled multiplex PCR. The authors' pipeline ran thus. Within the assay, amplification of reference gene primers was used to estimate how many nucleated cells each sample contained. To quantify the absolute abundance of each unique TCRbeta CDR3 rearrangement, sequence reads were collapsed and filtered. For each sample, productive Simpson clonality was calculated as the square root of Simpson's diversity index over productive rearrangements. Entries here come from immuneACCESS through TCRdb and include only in-frame sequences with V and J called. Some clones fail to appear in such tables; in the studies checked, an unresolved V gene covers under half of the shortfall, and the cause of the remainder is unknown. V, J and clone size derive from that table, while D and trimming were established from the DNA sequence. This sample lists about 84,000 clones; 83% were detected once. The top ten clones comprise roughly 30% of the sample.

This sample was included in a study of blood T cell repertoires in COVID-19 (dated by TCRdb to about 2020). Turning to the overall study: Samples from collaborators originated in the United States, Italy and Spain and spanned both the acute and convalescent phases of COVID-19. HLA class I and class II types, where available, came from metadata supplied by the sample provider rather than from assay-based typing. A de-identified subject ID, COVID-19 status, age in years and sex were almost always included in the sample metadata. The material from the prospective study consisted of cDNA or gDNA derived from T cells, B-cell-depleted T cells, or PBMCs. The dataset comprised deeply sampled blood TCRbeta repertoires from subjects exposed to, actively infected with, or recovered from COVID-19. Samples came from the ongoing ImmuneRACE study (first 160 participants) plus 1,254 subjects from 6 global collaborators. A freely available public database, intended as a resource for researchers studying the immune response to SARS-CoV-2, is where the repertoires were released. Findings and caveats that apply to the study as a whole: Clinical and demographic metadata were provided uncurated, with the amount varying by source and participant.

Collaborating institutions collected whole blood in K2EDTA tubes following their own protocols. Collaborator samples were shipped for TCRbeta analysis as frozen whole blood, isolated PBMCs, or DNA extracted from either sample type. The sequence was collected from a woman older than 75 with acute or convalescent COVID-19. The sample consisted of peripheral blood. The V and J segments used are TRBV15 and TRBJ1-1; TRBD1 is possibly the D segment (5 matching bases). The CDR3: CATSRGGDSTEAFF. The nucleotide sequence reads TGTGCCACCAGCAGAGGGGGTGACAGCACTGAAGCTTTCTTT.